This TCR beta chain was obtained from a study of T cells after yellow fever vaccination. Overall study results and limits: The booster saw the reappearance of most primary-vaccination clones (nearly 98% CD4, 80% to 90% CD8).

On this clonotype: Its antigen is currently unknown.

TCRdb passed the 5' RACE reads through MiXCR, listing each CDR3 protein once. The data contain 300,000 to 400,000 distinct CDR3 sequences, roughly 8.4% of them singletons. The origin of this receptor is a man between 18 and 29 years old who received the YFV17D yellow fever vaccine. Sample: PBMCs, taken more than 40 days after the first yellow fever vaccination.

Written as DNA, the CDR3 is TGCGCCAGCAGCCAAGGGAACGTCCAGGGGAACACCGGGGAGCTGTTTTTT. Amino acid sequence: CASSQGNVQGNTGELFF. The chain combines TRBV4-3 with TRBJ2-2, with D perhaps TRBD1 (5 bases). The CDR3 is 17 amino acids. CDR1 and CDR2 from the germline V gene are LGHNA and YSLEER. Between the trimmed V and J ends, which lost 1 base and 1 base, there was a span of 13 bases.